Here is one TCR beta chain with its context. The antigen is undetermined. Trimming took off 1 base at V and 0 bases at J, with 13 bases between the two ends. In germline, CDR1 is LGHNA, CDR2 YNFKEQ. The CDR3 length is 16 residues. Assay used: immunoSEQ multiplex PCR; TCRdb lists only in-frame clones, some missing. The table lists around 30,000 clones, roughly 80% of them singletons. This sample stems from a study of T cells in narcolepsy. Whole-study context: Donors had narcolepsy type 1 or type 2, or were healthy controls.

Study-wide results and limits: Same-patient CSF and blood CD4+ T cell clonotypes included HCRT-specific and TRIB2-specific autoreactive ones. Reportedly, autoreactive clonotypes were serially detected in patients' blood but not controls'. Some memory CD4+ repertoires had no autoreactive clone sequences.

Sequenced material: memory (CD45RA-) CD4+ T cells from blood. The TCR comes from a human donor in good health. The chain joins TRBV4-2 to TRBJ2-7; D is possibly TRBD1 or TRBD2 (5 bases each). The CDR3 protein is CASSQGGSLSSYEQYF. CDR3 nucleotide sequence: TGTGCCAGCAGCCAAGGGGGGTCTCTGAGCTCCTACGAGCAGTACTTC.